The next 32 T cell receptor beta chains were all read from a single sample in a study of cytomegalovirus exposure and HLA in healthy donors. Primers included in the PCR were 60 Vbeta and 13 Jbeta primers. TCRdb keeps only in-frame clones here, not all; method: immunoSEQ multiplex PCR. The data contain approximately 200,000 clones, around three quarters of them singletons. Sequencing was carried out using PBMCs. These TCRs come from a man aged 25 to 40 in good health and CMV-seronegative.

CDR3 amino acids: CASSLSDSGNQPQHF. The DNA of the CDR3 is TGTGCCAGCAGTTTATCGGACAGCGGCAATCAGCCCCAGCATTTT. The J gene is TRBJ1-5, the V gene TRBV28; D is possibly TRBD1 (6 bases). The CDR3 is 15 amino acids. CDR1 and CDR2 from the germline V gene are MDHEN and SYDVKM. The V end lost 1 base, the J end lost 2 bases, and 9 bases lay between the germline ends.

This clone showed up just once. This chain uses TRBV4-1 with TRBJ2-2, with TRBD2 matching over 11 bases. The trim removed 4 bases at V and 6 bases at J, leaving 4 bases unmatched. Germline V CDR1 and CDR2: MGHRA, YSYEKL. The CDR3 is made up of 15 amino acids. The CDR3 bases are TGCGCCAGCAGCCCCAGACTAGCGGGACCCGGGGAGCTGTTTTTT. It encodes CASSPRLAGPGELFF.

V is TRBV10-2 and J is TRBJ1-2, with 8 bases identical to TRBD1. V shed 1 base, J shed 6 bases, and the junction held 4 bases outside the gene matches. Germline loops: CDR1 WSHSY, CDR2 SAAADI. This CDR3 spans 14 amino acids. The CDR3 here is CASSEFQGAHGYTF. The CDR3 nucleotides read TGCGCCAGCAGTGAGTTCCAGGGGGCTCATGGCTACACCTTC.

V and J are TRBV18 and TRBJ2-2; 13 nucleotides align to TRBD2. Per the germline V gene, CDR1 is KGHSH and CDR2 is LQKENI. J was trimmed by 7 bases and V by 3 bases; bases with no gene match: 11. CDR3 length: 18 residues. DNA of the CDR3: TGTGCCAGCTCACCTAGGACTAGCGGGAGCTGGGGAAACGGGGAGCTGTTTTTT. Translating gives CASSPRTSGSWGNGELFF.

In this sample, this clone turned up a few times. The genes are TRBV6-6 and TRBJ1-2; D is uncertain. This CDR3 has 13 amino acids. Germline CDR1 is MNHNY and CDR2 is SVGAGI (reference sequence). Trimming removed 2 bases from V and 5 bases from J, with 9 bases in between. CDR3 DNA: TGTGCCAGCAGTTACATGAGGGAGTATGGCTACACCTTC. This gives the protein CASSYMREYGYTF.

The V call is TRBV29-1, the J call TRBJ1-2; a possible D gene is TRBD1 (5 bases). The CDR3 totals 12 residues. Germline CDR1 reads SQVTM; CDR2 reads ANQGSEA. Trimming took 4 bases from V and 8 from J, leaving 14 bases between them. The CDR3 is CSVVGGVWGYTF. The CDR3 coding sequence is TGCAGCGTTGTTGGAGGGGTTTGGGGCTACACCTTC.

The CDR3 loop reads CSARDSSMNTEAFF. CDR3 coding DNA: TGCAGCGCGCGGGACAGTTCCATGAACACTGAAGCTTTCTTT. The V call is TRBV29-1, the J call TRBJ1-1; 7 bases align to TRBD1. This CDR3 comprises 14 residues. CDR1 and CDR2 from the germline V gene are SQVTM and ANQGSEA. The trim removed 7 bases at V and 0 bases at J, leaving 8 bases unmatched.

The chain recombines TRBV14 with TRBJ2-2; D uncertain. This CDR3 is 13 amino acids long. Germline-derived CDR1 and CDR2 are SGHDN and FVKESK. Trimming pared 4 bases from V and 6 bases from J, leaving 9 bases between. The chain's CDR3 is CASSPQLSGELFF. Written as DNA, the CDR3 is TGTGCCAGCAGCCCCCAGTTGTCCGGGGAGCTGTTTTTT.

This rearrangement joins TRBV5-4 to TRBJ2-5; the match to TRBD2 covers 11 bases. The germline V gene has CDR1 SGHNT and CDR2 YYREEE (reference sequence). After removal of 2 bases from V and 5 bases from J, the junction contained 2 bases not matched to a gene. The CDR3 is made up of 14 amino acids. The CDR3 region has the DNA TGTGCCAGCAGCTTAGCTAGCGGGGGGGAGACCCAGTACTTC. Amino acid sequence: CASSLASGGETQYF.

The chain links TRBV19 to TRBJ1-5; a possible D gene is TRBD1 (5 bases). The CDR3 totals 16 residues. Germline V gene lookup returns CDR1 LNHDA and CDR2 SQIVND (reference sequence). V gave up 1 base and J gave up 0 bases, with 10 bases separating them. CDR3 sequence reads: CASSIVKGSSNQPQHF. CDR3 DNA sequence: TGTGCCAGTAGTATAGTGAAGGGGTCTAGCAATCAGCCCCAGCATTTT.

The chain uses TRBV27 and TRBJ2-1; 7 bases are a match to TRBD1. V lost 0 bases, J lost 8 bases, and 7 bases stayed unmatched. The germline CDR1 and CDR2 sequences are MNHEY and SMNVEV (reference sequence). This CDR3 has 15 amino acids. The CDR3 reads CASSLSPNRGHEQFF. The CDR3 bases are TGTGCCAGCAGTTTATCTCCGAACAGGGGACATGAGCAGTTCTTC.

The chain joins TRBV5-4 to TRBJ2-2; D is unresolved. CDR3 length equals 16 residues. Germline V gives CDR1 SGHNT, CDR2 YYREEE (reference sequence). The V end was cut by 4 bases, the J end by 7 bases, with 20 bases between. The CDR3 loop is CASSQYSGRLVGELFF. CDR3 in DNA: TGTGCCAGCAGCCAGTACAGTGGCCGGCTGGTCGGGGAGCTGTTTTTT.

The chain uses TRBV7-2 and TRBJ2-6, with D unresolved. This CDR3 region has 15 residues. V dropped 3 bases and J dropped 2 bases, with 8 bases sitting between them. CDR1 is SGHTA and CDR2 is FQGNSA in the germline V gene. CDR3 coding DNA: TGTGCCAGCAGCTTGGAGCTAACTGGGGCCAACGTCCTGACTTTC. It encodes CASSLELTGANVLTF.

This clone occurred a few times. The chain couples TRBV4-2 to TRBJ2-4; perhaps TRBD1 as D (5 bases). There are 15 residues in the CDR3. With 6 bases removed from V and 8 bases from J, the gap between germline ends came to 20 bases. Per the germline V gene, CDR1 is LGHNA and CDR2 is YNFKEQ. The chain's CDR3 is CASSLETASPDIQYF. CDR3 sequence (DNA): TGTGCCAGCAGTCTCGAGACAGCCTCCCCGGACATTCAGTACTTC.

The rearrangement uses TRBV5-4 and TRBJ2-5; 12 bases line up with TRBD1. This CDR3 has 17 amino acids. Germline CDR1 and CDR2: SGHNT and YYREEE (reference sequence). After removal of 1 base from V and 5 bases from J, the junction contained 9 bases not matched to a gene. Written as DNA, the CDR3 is TGTGCCAGCAGCTTGTGGGGACAGGGGGCGGTTTCGGAGACCCAGTACTTC. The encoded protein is CASSLWGQGAVSETQYF.

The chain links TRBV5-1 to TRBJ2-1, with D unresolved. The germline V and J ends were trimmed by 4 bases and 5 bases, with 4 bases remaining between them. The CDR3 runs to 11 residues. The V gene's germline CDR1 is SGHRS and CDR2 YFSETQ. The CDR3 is CASSLDNEQFF. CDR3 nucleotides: TGCGCCAGCAGCCTAGACAATGAGCAGTTCTTC.

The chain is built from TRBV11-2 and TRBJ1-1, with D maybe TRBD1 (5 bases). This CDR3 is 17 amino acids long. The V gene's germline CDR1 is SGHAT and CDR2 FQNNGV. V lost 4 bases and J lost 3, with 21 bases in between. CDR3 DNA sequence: TGTGCCAGCAGCTCAGCCAGTAGGTCCGGGGGTTACACTGAAGCTTTCTTT. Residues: CASSSASRSGGYTEAFF.

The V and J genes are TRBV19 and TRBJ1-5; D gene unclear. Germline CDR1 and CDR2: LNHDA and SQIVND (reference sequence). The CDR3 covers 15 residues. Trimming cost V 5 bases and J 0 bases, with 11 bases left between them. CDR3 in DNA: TGTGCCAGTAGTGAACGGGGAAATAGCAATCAGCCCCAGCATTTT. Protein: CASSERGNSNQPQHF.

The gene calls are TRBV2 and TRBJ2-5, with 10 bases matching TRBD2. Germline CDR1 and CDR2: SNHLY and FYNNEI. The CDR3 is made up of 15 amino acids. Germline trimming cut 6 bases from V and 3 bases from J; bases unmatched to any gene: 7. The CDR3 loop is CASSPESGREETQYF. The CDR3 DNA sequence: TGTGCCAGCAGCCCAGAAAGCGGGAGGGAAGAGACCCAGTACTTC.

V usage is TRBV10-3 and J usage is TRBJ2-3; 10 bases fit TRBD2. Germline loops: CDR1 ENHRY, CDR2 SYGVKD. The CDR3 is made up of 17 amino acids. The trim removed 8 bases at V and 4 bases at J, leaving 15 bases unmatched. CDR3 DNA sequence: TGTGCCATCCTCAGTCGGGCTAGCGGGAGTTTGTCAGATACGCAGTATTTT. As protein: CAILSRASGSLSDTQYF.

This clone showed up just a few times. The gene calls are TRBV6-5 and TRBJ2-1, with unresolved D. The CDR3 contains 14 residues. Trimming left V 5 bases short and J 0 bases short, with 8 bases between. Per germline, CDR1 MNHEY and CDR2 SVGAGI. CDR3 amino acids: CASSRKSSYNEQFF. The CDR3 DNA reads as TGTGCCAGCAGTCGAAAGAGCTCCTACAATGAGCAGTTCTTC.

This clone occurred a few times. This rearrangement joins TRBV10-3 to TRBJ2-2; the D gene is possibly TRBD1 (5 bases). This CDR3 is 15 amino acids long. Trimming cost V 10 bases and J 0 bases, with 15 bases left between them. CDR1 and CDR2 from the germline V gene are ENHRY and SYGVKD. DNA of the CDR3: TGTGCCACCTCCTGGGGCAGAACGAACACCGGGGAGCTGTTTTTT. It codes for CATSWGRTNTGELFF.

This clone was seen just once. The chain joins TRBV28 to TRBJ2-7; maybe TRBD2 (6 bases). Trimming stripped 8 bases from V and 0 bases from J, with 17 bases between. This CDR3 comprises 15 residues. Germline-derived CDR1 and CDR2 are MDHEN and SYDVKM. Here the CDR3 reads CASLKGLFGSYEQYF. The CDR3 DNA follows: TGTGCCAGCCTTAAAGGACTATTCGGCTCCTACGAGCAGTACTTC.

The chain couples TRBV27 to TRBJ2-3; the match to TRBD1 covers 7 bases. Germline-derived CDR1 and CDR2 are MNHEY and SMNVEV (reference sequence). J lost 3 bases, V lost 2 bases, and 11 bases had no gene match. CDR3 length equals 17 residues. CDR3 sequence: CASSLEGGRGATDTQYF. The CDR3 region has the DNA TGTGCCAGCAGTTTAGAAGGGGGCCGTGGAGCAACAGATACGCAGTATTTT.

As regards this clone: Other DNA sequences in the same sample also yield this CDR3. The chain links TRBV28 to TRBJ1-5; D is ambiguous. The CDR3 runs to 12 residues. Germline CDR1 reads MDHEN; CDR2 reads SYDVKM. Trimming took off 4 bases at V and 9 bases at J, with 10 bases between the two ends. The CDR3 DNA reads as TGTGCCAGCAGTTCCGCGGTTGGGCCCCAGCATTTT. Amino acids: CASSSAVGPQHF. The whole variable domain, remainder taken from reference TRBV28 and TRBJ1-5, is DVKVTQSSRYLVKRTGEKVFLECVQDMDHENMFWYRQDPGLGLRLIYFSYDVKMKEKGDIPEGYSVSREKKERFSLILESASTNQTSMYLCASSSAVGPQHFGDGTRLSIL.

CDR3 residues: CATGRGGNEQFF. As DNA, the CDR3 is TGTGCCACGGGGAGGGGGGGCAATGAGCAGTTCTTC. This sequence joins TRBV6-5 and TRBJ2-1; TRBD2 is a possible D gene (7 bases). This CDR3 region has 12 residues. V gave up 10 bases and J gave up 6 bases, with 13 bases separating them. Per germline, CDR1 MNHEY and CDR2 SVGAGI.

CDR3 region: CASSLVGGRGAYGYTF. DNA for the CDR3: TGTGCCAGCAGCTTAGTTGGGGGCAGGGGGGCCTATGGCTACACCTTC. The chain joins TRBV11-2 to TRBJ1-2, with 7 bases aligning to TRBD1. Germline assignment: CDR1 SGHAT and CDR2 FQNNGV. This CDR3 contains 16 residues. The J segment lost 4 bases and the V segment lost 1 base, leaving 9 bases of the junction unmatched.

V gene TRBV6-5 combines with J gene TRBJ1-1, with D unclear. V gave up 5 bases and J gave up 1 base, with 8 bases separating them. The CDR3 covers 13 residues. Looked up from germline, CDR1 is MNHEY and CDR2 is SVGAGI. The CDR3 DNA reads TGTGCCAGCAGTCCCGGAGGGAACACTGAAGCTTTCTTT. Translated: CASSPGGNTEAFF.

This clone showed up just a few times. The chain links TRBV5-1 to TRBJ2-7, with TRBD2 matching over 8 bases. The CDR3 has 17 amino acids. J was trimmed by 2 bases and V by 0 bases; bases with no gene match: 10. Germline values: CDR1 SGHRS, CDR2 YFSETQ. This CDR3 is CASSLGTSSGLPYEQYF. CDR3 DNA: TGCGCCAGCAGCTTGGGGACTAGCAGCGGACTCCCCTACGAGCAGTACTTC.

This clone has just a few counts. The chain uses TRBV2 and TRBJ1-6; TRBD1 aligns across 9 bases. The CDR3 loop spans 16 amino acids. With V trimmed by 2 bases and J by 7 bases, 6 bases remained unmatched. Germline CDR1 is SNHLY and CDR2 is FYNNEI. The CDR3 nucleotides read TGTGCCAGCAGTGAAAGACTGGGACAGGGAAATTCACCCCTCCACTTT. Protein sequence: CASSERLGQGNSPLHF.

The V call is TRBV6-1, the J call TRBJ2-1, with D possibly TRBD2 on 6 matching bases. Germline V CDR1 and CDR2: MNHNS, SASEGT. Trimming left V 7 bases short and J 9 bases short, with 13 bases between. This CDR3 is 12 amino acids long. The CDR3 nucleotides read TGTGCCAGCACGTTGGGAGGTATTGAGCAGTTCTTC. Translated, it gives CASTLGGIEQFF.

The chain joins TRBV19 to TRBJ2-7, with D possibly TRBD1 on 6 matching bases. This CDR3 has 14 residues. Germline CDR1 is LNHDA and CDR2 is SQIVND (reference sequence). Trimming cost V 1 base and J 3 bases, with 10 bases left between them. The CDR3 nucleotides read TGTGCCAGTAGTATAGTGTACAGGGACTACGAGCAGTACTTC. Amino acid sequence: CASSIVYRDYEQYF.